This TCR beta chain appears in the sequencing data of a study of beta chain features in type 1 diabetes (dated by TCRdb to 2017 to 2018). Describing the broader study: Mean age, gender distribution, total cell number and subset yield were not different between patients and healthy donors. In the study, TCRB repertoires of sorted circulating CD4+ T cell subsets from recently diagnosed type 1 diabetes patients were compared with those of matched healthy donors. Naive and central memory subsets were obtained from all 30 or so donors, but regulatory and stem cell-like memory subsets were isolated from only 8 patients and roughly 8 healthy donors. A total of about 100 million sorted cells were examined across all samples, and RNA yield correlated strongly with the number of cells per subset.

This clone was seen more than once but under ten times. Its antigen is currently not known. No much larger clone is present one base from it, and per-base qualities are unavailable. The High Capacity cDNA Reverse Transcription Kit was used to reverse transcribe all of the isolated RNA, meaning that expressed TCRB transcripts were what got sequenced. Naive, central memory and regulatory T cell samples underwent deep immunoSEQ sequencing, averaging roughly 3.3 million total reads per sample. After sorted cells were lysed in RLT buffer, RNA was extracted with DNase-treated RNeasy Micro or Mini kits, with the choice depending on cell number. Each cell subset was processed separately to prevent cross-contamination, with patient and healthy donor samples processed together. The immunoSEQ multiplex PCR was used to amplify TCRB sequences from cDNA, yielding 87-bp fragments that span the CDR3 region. Amplicons were sequenced on the Illumina HiSeq platform. Processing in the source paper ran as follows. PCR bias was computationally corrected using synthetic template baselines, reads within Hamming distance 2 were collapsed, and singletons that could not be merged were discarded. By aligning reads against IMGT, V, D and J genes, CDR3 length, and insertions or deletions at six rearrangement sites were assigned. Within each subset, clonotype counts were normalized to the number of sorted cells before true diversity and Gini coefficients were calculated with the tcR R package. The overlap coefficient, calculated on TCRB nucleotide sequences, was used to measure repertoire sharing. As a proxy for the pre-selection repertoire, out-of-frame TCRB sequences from naive cells were analyzed. TCRdb took over this immuneACCESS table, retaining in-frame rearrangements with V and J assigned. Such tables are incomplete; in checked studies, under half of the missing clones stem from an unresolved V gene, and the remainder is unexplained. V, J and clone size reflect that table, while D and trimming were determined from the DNA. Counted in this sample were some 250,000 clones; approximately 15% of them appeared once. Approximately 0.02% of the sample belongs to the ten largest clones.

General conclusions and limits of the study: Naive, central memory and regulatory TCRB repertoires appeared more similar among patients than among healthy donors. Because cDNA rather than genomic DNA was sequenced, highly expressing activated cells could have been over-represented, although no difference in activation and CD3 levels was found between groups. Shorter templates might have been favored by PCR, but patient and control samples were amplified and corrected together, so both groups would have been affected equally by any skew. Type 1 diabetes patients showed a moderate but significant shortening of TCRB CDR3 length in all four CD4+ subsets. Fewer insertions and more nucleotide deletions at VDJ recombination sites were observed in patients with type 1 diabetes, implying thymic rearrangement abnormalities. HLA sub-analyses involved small numbers of individuals, so any influence of HLA type on TCRB rearrangement remained unresolved.

From the cysteine up to the phenylalanine, the CDR3 has a length of 15 residues. Of the read, only the CDR3 DNA is kept; its 45 bases are in frame from base 1. The germline V gene (reference sequence) specifies LNHDA as CDR1 and SQIVND as CDR2. V trim: 6 bases; J trim: 0 bases; unmatched bases: 5. A single peripheral blood draw of approximately 100 mL on average was collected from each donor into heparinised tubes. Using a panel that included CD45RO, CCR7, CD25, CD127, CD95 and CD27, naive, central memory, regulatory and stem cell-like memory CD4+ T cells were sorted on a BD FACSAria II. Every sorted population had a purity above 95%. PBMCs were isolated immediately by Lymphoprep density gradient centrifugation and stained directly without culture. So that batch effects would be minimized, each experiment stained and sorted samples in pairs, pairing one healthy donor with one patient.

Sequences were obtained from naive CD4+ T cells from blood. The cell subset or site label here, explained by the study, means: true naive CD4+ T cells. This TCR was recovered from a man younger than 45 with type 1 diabetes. The chain is assembled from TRBV19 and TRBJ2-1, with 7 bases aligning to TRBD2. The DNA sequence is as follows: TGTGCCAGTAGGGAGCGGGGATACTCCTACAATGAGCAGTTCTTC. This encodes CASRERGYSYNEQFF.